This entry is about one TCR beta chain. The antigen remains unidentified. The record originates from a study of human T cells and chemical hapten exposure. Looking at the study overall: Once 0.01% DPC had been applied to the upper back by patch test, readings were taken at 6 days. Findings of the study overall: Expanded TCRs grouped into significantly more large CDR3 similarity clusters than controls produced.

The V end was cut by 6 bases, the J end by 8 bases, with 11 bases between. The CDR3 is 12 residues long. Germline V gives CDR1 MNHNY, CDR2 SVGAGI (reference sequence). TCRdb called the RACE reads again in MiXCR, with one record for every CDR3 protein. Altogether tens of thousands of distinct CDR3 sequences are present, under 13% being singletons, with the ten largest covering approximately 1.4%. Time point in this sample: patch test 1, 2 weeks after DPC sensitization. The treatment is: therapeutic diphenylcyclopropenone sensitization with weekly scalp DPC. Prior to application of each patch test, blood was drawn.

Sequences were derived from whole blood, sampled in connection with sensitization to the hapten diphenylcyclopropenone (DPC). This chain joins TRBV6-6 and TRBJ2-1; D gene unclear. The sequence came from a woman between 45 and 60 years old with alopecia areata. Some clones in this sample may be carry-over from other donors' samples. Here the CDR3 DNA reads TGTGCCAGCAGGTTCTACGCTGATGAGCAGTTCTTC. It specifies CASRFYADEQFF.